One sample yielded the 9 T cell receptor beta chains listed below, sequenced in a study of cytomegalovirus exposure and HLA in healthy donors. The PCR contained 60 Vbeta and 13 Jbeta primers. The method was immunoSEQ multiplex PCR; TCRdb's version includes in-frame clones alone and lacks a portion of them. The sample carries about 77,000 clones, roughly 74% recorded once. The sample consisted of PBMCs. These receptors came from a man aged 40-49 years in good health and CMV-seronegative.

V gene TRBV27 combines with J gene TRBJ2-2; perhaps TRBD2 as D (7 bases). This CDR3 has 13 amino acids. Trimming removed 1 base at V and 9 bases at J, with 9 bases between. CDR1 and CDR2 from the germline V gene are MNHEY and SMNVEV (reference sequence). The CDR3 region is CASSLWGGRELFF. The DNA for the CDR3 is TGTGCCAGCAGTTTATGGGGGGGCCGGGAGCTGTTTTTT.

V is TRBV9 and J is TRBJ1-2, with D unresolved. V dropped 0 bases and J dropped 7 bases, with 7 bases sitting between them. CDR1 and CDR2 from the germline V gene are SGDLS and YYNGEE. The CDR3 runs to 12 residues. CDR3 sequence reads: CASSVGGIGYTF. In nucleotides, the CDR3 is TGTGCCAGCAGCGTAGGAGGGATTGGCTACACCTTC.

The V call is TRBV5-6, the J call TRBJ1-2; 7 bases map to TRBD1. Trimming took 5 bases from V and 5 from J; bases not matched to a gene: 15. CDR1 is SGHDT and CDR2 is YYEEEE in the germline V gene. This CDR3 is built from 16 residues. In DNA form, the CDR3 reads TGTGCCAGCAGAAGGCCGGGACAGAGTCCCTCTTATGGCTACACCTTC. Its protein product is CASRRPGQSPSYGYTF.

DNA for the CDR3: TGCGCCAGCAGCCCCCGAGGGGGAGGGTACTATAATTCACCCCTCCACTTT. Protein sequence: CASSPRGGGYYNSPLHF. V and J are TRBV5-1 and TRBJ1-6; D is possibly TRBD1 (6 bases). The CDR3 totals 17 residues. Germline CDR1 SGHRS, CDR2 YFSETQ. Trimming pared 4 bases from V and 3 bases from J, leaving 17 bases between.

The chain's CDR3 is CASSEGRYGYTF. CDR3 DNA sequence: TGTGCCAGCAGTGAGGGGAGGTATGGCTACACCTTC. The rearrangement uses TRBV6-1 and TRBJ1-2; D is undetermined. CDR1 MNHNS and CDR2 SASEGT come from the germline V gene. The CDR3 contains 12 residues. Trimming took off 3 bases at V and 5 bases at J, with 7 bases between the two ends.

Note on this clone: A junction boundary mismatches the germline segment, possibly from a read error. The CDR3 DNA is TGTGCCAGCAGGTGGGACAGGGACAATTTACCCCTCCACTTT. Translating it yields CASRWDRDNLPLHF. The rearrangement joins TRBV6-8 to TRBJ1-6; TRBD1 matches at 9 bases. Germline-derived CDR1 and CDR2 are MNHGY and SAAAGT. The CDR3 has 14 residues.

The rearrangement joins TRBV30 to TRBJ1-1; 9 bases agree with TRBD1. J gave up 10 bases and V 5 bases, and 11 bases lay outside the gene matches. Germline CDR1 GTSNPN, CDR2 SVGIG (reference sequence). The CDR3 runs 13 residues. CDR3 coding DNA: TGTGCCTGGTCCGGGACAGGGTATATGGGAGCTTTCTTT. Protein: CAWSGTGYMGAFF.

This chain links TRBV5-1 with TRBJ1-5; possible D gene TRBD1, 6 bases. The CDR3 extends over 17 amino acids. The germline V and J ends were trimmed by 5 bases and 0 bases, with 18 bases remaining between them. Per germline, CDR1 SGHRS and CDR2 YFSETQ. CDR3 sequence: CASSFWGPNFSNQPQHF. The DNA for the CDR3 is TGCGCCAGCAGTTTCTGGGGGCCCAACTTTAGCAATCAGCCCCAGCATTTT.

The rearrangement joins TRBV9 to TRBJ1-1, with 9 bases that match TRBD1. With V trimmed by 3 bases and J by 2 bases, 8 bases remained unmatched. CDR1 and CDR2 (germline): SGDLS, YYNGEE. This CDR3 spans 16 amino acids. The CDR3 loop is CASSAIRTGANTEAFF. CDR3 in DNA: TGTGCCAGCAGCGCAATACGGACAGGGGCCAACACTGAAGCTTTCTTT.